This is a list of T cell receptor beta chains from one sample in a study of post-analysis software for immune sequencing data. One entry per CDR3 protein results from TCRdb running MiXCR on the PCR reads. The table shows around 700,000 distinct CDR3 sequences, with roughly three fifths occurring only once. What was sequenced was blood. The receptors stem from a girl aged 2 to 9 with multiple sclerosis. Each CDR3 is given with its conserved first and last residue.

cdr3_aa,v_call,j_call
CASSIVLVESNEQFF,TRBV4-1,TRBJ2-1
CASSLNRREFYNEQFF,TRBV7-6,TRBJ2-1
CASKYEGAESDIQYF,TRBV4-1,-
CASSLILGGISYEQYF,TRBV5-1,TRBJ2-7
CASSQAERCTDTQYF,TRBV3-1,TRBJ2-3
CASTLWGMASGANVLTF,TRBV12-3/TRBV12-4,TRBJ2-6
CASSTPGQGPYTF,TRBV19,TRBJ1-2
CASSLTGEITTYEQYF,TRBV7-3,TRBJ2-7
CSGNVGHTQYF,TRBV20-1,TRBJ2-3
CASSYAGQGHSPLHF,TRBV6-2/TRBV6-3,TRBJ1-6
CASSLAQGRGRQPQHF,TRBV12-3/TRBV12-4,TRBJ1-5
CASSLTPGSQPQHF,TRBV7-2,TRBJ1-5
CASSSFRQFGEAFF,TRBV7-2,TRBJ1-1
CASSLAQGAANEKLFF,TRBV5-1,TRBJ1-4
CASSLITTGGETQYF,TRBV4-1,TRBJ2-5
CASSLTGQGTDEQFF,TRBV11-2,TRBJ2-1
CASSLKSGDSVFTYNEQFF,TRBV7-3,TRBJ2-1
CASSPLLGTTEAFF,TRBV6-5,TRBJ1-1
CASSLVRGQSKNIQYF,TRBV11-2,TRBJ2-4
CSASLMPQGAAKNIQYF,TRBV20-1,TRBJ2-4
CASSQGPQETQYF,TRBV7-3,TRBJ2-5
CAKSSTGNIQYF,TRBV10-3,-
CASSPQQGSRNEQFF,TRBV18,TRBJ2-1
CASSSSLRGTWGGYTF,TRBV27,TRBJ1-2
CASSLRAEQPQHF,TRBV7-8,TRBJ1-5
CASRPTSGLYEQYF,TRBV6-6,TRBJ2-7
CSVIQETQYF,TRBV20-1,TRBJ2-5
CSAPLRGAPDTQYF,TRBV29-1,TRBJ2-3
CSARDLGWRTDTQYF,TRBV20-1,TRBJ2-3
CATSDDHYGYTF,TRBV24-1,TRBJ1-2
CASSTPSGGTNTGELFF,TRBV4-2,TRBJ2-2
CSTSRLAGINEQFF,TRBV20-1,TRBJ2-1
CASRALAVSYNEQFF,TRBV6-4,TRBJ2-1
CASRSAGQGMGTF,TRBV7-2,TRBJ1-2
CASSQDLYRAGSPLHF,TRBV3-1,TRBJ1-6
CATSREQGETYEQYF,TRBV15,TRBJ2-7
CASSYTFSSYEQYF,TRBV6-5,TRBJ2-7
CASSLDGPVYEQYF,TRBV5-1,TRBJ2-7
CSAKLQGADTQYF,TRBV20-1,TRBJ2-3
CASSFVLDREQYF,TRBV12-3/TRBV12-4,-
CASSVAGASGRETRYF,TRBV9,TRBJ2-5
CSVAGAEVSSDEKLFF,TRBV29-1,TRBJ1-4
CSVLDRLLTDAQYF,TRBV29-1,TRBJ2-3
CASSLVNQDIQYF,TRBV7-9,TRBJ2-4
CASTRRDRASVWYGYTF,TRBV6-1,TRBJ1-2
CASSPGTSFGEQFF,TRBV18,TRBJ2-1
CASSDGQGADIQYF,TRBV5-1,TRBJ2-4
CASSVAANSPLHF,TRBV9,TRBJ1-6
CASSPPTGSRYNEQFF,TRBV28,TRBJ2-1
CASSVTSPDTQYF,TRBV9,TRBJ2-3
CSASFVAGGLRTDTQYF,TRBV20-1,TRBJ2-3
CATEFGQGIYEQYF,TRBV15,TRBJ2-7
CASNLATNTGELFF,TRBV2,TRBJ2-2
CASSLGTSRYNEQFF,TRBV11-2,TRBJ2-1
CASSEEAGKISYNEQFF,TRBV2,TRBJ2-1
CATISPLGGSLRVAQAYEQYF,TRBV24-1,TRBJ2-7
CASSTRDLFSYEQYF,TRBV7-9,TRBJ2-7